One T cell receptor beta chain is described in this entry. This record belongs to a study of CD4 and CD8 cells across lung adenocarcinoma regions. A single record per CDR3 protein comes from TCRdb applying MiXCR to the PCR reads. Of some 11,000 distinct CDR3 sequences in the sample, 45% to 55% are singletons; the top ten hold approximately 26%. The patients had localized lung adenocarcinoma, a non-small cell subtype. Trimming removed 4 bases at V and 1 base at J, with 17 bases between. The CDR3 runs 17 residues. Germline V CDR1 and CDR2: SGHRS, YFSETQ. The sample taken for sequencing was CD8+ T cells from the margin of a lung tumor. This rearrangement joins TRBV5-1 to TRBJ2-2, with D maybe TRBD2 (5 bases). The TCR originated in a female donor with lung adenocarcinoma. The CD4 and CD8 labels of this study may be unreliable. This chain's CDR3 is CASSPDRTGRNTGELFF. The CDR3, as DNA: TGCGCCAGCAGCCCCGACCGAACGGGGAGGAACACCGGGGAGCTGTTTTTT.